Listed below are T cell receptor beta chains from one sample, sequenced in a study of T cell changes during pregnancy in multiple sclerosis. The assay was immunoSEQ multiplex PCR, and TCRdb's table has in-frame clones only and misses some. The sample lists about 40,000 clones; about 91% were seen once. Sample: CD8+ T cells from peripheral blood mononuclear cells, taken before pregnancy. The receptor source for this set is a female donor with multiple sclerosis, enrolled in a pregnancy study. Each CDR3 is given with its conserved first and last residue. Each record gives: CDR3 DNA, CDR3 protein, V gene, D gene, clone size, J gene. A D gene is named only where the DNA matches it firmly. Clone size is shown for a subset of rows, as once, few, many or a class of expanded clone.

CDR3nt: TGTGCCAGCAGCCAAGTGGAAGGGGACACCGGGGAGCTGTTTTTT; CDR3aa: CASSQVEGDTGELFF; v_gene: TRBV4-2; d_gene: NA; abundance: NA; j_gene: TRBJ2-2
CDR3nt: TGTGCCAGAAGCCGGGACAGGGAGAACACCGGGGAGCTGTTTTTT; CDR3aa: CARSRDRENTGELFF; v_gene: TRBV7-5; d_gene: NA; abundance: few; j_gene: TRBJ2-2
CDR3nt: TGTGCCAGTACTGGGATAGGGGCTTCTGGGGCCAACGTCCTGACTTTC; CDR3aa: CASTGIGASGANVLTF; v_gene: TRBV19; d_gene: NA; abundance: NA; j_gene: TRBJ2-6
CDR3nt: TGTGCCAGCAGCGTAGGGACAGGGGACTACGAGCAGTACTTC; CDR3aa: CASSVGTGDYEQYF; v_gene: TRBV9; d_gene: TRBD1; abundance: NA; j_gene: TRBJ2-7
CDR3nt: TGTGCCAGCAGTTTAACGGGACAGGGGAAGCAACTGTTTTTT; CDR3aa: CASSLTGQGKQLFF; v_gene: TRBV27; d_gene: TRBD1; abundance: NA; j_gene: TRBJ1-4
CDR3nt: TGTGCCAGCAGCCAAGATACCAGCGGGGGAGTGCCCACAGATACGCAGTATTTT; CDR3aa: CASSQDTSGGVPTDTQYF; v_gene: TRBV4-2; d_gene: TRBD2; abundance: once; j_gene: TRBJ2-3
CDR3nt: TGTGCCAGCAGTTTATATCGACAGGGTAGCGACAATGAGCAGTTCTTC; CDR3aa: CASSLYRQGSDNEQFF; v_gene: TRBV28; d_gene: TRBD1; abundance: NA; j_gene: TRBJ2-1
CDR3nt: TGTGCCAGCAGCTCGGACAGTCCCACTGAAGCTTTCTTT; CDR3aa: CASSSDSPTEAFF; v_gene: TRBV7-6; d_gene: NA; abundance: NA; j_gene: TRBJ1-1
CDR3nt: TGTGCCAGCAGTCAGACAGAGTACCAAGAGACCCAGTACTTC; CDR3aa: CASSQTEYQETQYF; v_gene: TRBV6-5; d_gene: NA; abundance: NA; j_gene: TRBJ2-5
CDR3nt: TGTGCCAGCAGTCTTTCAGTCTACAATGAGCAGTTCTTC; CDR3aa: CASSLSVYNEQFF; v_gene: TRBV6-4; d_gene: NA; abundance: NA; j_gene: TRBJ2-1
CDR3nt: TGTGCCAGTAGCCAGGGGGCCGGCACTGAAGCTTTCTTT; CDR3aa: CASSQGAGTEAFF; v_gene: TRBV19; d_gene: TRBD1; abundance: NA; j_gene: TRBJ1-1
CDR3nt: TGTGCCAGCAGTTTCCAGGGGCAGGATGAAGCTTTCTTT; CDR3aa: CASSFQGQDEAFF; v_gene: TRBV28; d_gene: NA; abundance: NA; j_gene: TRBJ1-1
CDR3nt: TGTGCCAGCAGTTTATCGAGGGGGGGCACTGAAGCTTTCTTT; CDR3aa: CASSLSRGGTEAFF; v_gene: TRBV27; d_gene: NA; abundance: once; j_gene: TRBJ1-1
CDR3nt: TGTGCCAGCAGTCTACAGATGAACACTGAAGCTTTCTTT; CDR3aa: CASSLQMNTEAFF; v_gene: TRBV27; d_gene: NA; abundance: NA; j_gene: TRBJ1-1
CDR3nt: TGTGCCAGCAGCTTAGAAGCCCCAGGAGCTTTCTTT; CDR3aa: CASSLEAPGAFF; v_gene: TRBV7-9; d_gene: NA; abundance: NA; j_gene: TRBJ1-1
CDR3nt: TGTGCCAGCAGTTTGTTCTTTAGCGACCAAGAGACCCAGTACTTC; CDR3aa: CASSLFFSDQETQYF; v_gene: TRBV28; d_gene: NA; abundance: NA; j_gene: TRBJ2-5
CDR3nt: TGTGCCAGTAGTATCGTTCTGGACAGGGCCTACAATGAGCAGTTCTTC; CDR3aa: CASSIVLDRAYNEQFF; v_gene: TRBV19; d_gene: TRBD1; abundance: NA; j_gene: TRBJ2-1
CDR3nt: TGCGCCAGCAGCCCCGGGACTAGCGGGTTCTCCTACGAGCAGTACTTC; CDR3aa: CASSPGTSGFSYEQYF; v_gene: TRBV4-1; d_gene: TRBD2; abundance: NA; j_gene: TRBJ2-7
CDR3nt: TGTGCCAGCAGTGAGGACAGGGTCGGGGGAAGGAATGAGCAGTTCTTC; CDR3aa: CASSEDRVGGRNEQFF; v_gene: TRBV2; d_gene: TRBD1; abundance: NA; j_gene: TRBJ2-1
CDR3nt: TGTGCCAGCAGCCCTAGCGAGAGCTCCTACAATGAGCAGTTCTTC; CDR3aa: CASSPSESSYNEQFF; v_gene: TRBV7-9; d_gene: NA; abundance: NA; j_gene: TRBJ2-1
CDR3nt: TGTGCCAGCAGCTTAGGGACTAGCGGGAGATTGGCTTACGAGCAGTACTTC; CDR3aa: CASSLGTSGRLAYEQYF; v_gene: TRBV13; d_gene: TRBD2; abundance: NA; j_gene: TRBJ2-7
CDR3nt: TGTGCCAGCAGCCGCGGCGACACCATATATTTT; CDR3aa: CASSRGDTIYF; v_gene: TRBV5-6; d_gene: NA; abundance: NA; j_gene: TRBJ1-3
CDR3nt: TGTGCCAGCAGTTACTCGACGGCGGGGACTGAAGCTTTCTTT; CDR3aa: CASSYSTAGTEAFF; v_gene: TRBV6-5; d_gene: NA; abundance: once; j_gene: TRBJ1-1
CDR3nt: TGTGCCAGCAGTCGGGACAGGGGCCTGCAGGGCGGGGAGCTGTTTTTT; CDR3aa: CASSRDRGLQGGELFF; v_gene: TRBV28; d_gene: TRBD1; abundance: NA; j_gene: TRBJ2-2
CDR3nt: TGTGCCAGCAGTTTATTCGGCGGCGAGCAGTACTTC; CDR3aa: CASSLFGGEQYF; v_gene: TRBV28; d_gene: NA; abundance: NA; j_gene: TRBJ2-7
CDR3nt: TGTGCCAGCAGCTTAGCGGGCAGTTACAATGAGCAGTTCTTC; CDR3aa: CASSLAGSYNEQFF; v_gene: TRBV7-9; d_gene: NA; abundance: NA; j_gene: TRBJ2-1
CDR3nt: TGTGCCAGCAGTTTATTGCGTAGTACTGAAGCTTTCTTT; CDR3aa: CASSLLRSTEAFF; v_gene: TRBV27; d_gene: NA; abundance: NA; j_gene: TRBJ1-1
CDR3nt: TGTGCCAGCAGTCCAGGGACAGGCAACTACAATGAGCAGTTCTTC; CDR3aa: CASSPGTGNYNEQFF; v_gene: TRBV28; d_gene: TRBD1; abundance: NA; j_gene: TRBJ2-1
CDR3nt: TGTGCCAGCAGTTTCACGGGGTACAATGAGCAGTTCTTC; CDR3aa: CASSFTGYNEQFF; v_gene: TRBV6-6; d_gene: NA; abundance: NA; j_gene: TRBJ2-1
CDR3nt: TGTGCCAGCAGTCCCCCCTTAACAGGCTATGGCTACACCTTC; CDR3aa: CASSPPLTGYGYTF; v_gene: TRBV28; d_gene: NA; abundance: NA; j_gene: TRBJ1-2
CDR3nt: TGCAGTGCTAGAAGGGGGGGTGGCTACACCTTC; CDR3aa: CSARRGGGYTF; v_gene: TRBV20-1; d_gene: NA; abundance: NA; j_gene: TRBJ1-2
CDR3nt: TGTGCCAGCAGCTTAAGCAGAGGAGGCTACGAGCAGTACTTC; CDR3aa: CASSLSRGGYEQYF; v_gene: TRBV11-1; d_gene: NA; abundance: NA; j_gene: TRBJ2-7
CDR3nt: TGTGCCAGCAGCCCGGGCAGAGGGTACAATGAGCAGTTCTTC; CDR3aa: CASSPGRGYNEQFF; v_gene: TRBV5-4; d_gene: NA; abundance: NA; j_gene: TRBJ2-1
CDR3nt: TGTGCCAGCAGTGGGGGAGGGGACACCGGGGAGCTGTTTTTT; CDR3aa: CASSGGGDTGELFF; v_gene: TRBV6-1; d_gene: TRBD2; abundance: few; j_gene: TRBJ2-2
CDR3nt: TGTGCCAGCAGTTTATCTATACAGGTATACAATGAGCAGTTCTTC; CDR3aa: CASSLSIQVYNEQFF; v_gene: TRBV27; d_gene: NA; abundance: NA; j_gene: TRBJ2-1
CDR3nt: TGTGCCAGCAGGGGGACTAGCGGAACCTACGAGCAGTACTTC; CDR3aa: CASRGTSGTYEQYF; v_gene: TRBV2; d_gene: TRBD2; abundance: NA; j_gene: TRBJ2-7
CDR3nt: TGTGCTAGTGGGTCTGGCGGAGGCACCGGGGAGCTGTTTTTT; CDR3aa: CASGSGGGTGELFF; v_gene: TRBV12-5; d_gene: NA; abundance: NA; j_gene: TRBJ2-2
CDR3nt: TGTGCCAGCAGCCCGCCCTCCGACAGGGGGCTTCAAGGTGAGCAGTTCTTC; CDR3aa: CASSPPSDRGLQGEQFF; v_gene: TRBV11-1; d_gene: TRBD1; abundance: NA; j_gene: TRBJ2-1
CDR3nt: TGTGCCAGCAGCCAAGAGGAGCCGACGACAGATACGCAGTATTTT; CDR3aa: CASSQEEPTTDTQYF; v_gene: TRBV4-2; d_gene: NA; abundance: NA; j_gene: TRBJ2-3
CDR3nt: TGTGCCAGCAGCAAGACAGGGTTAACCGCTGAAGCTTTCTTT; CDR3aa: CASSKTGLTAEAFF; v_gene: TRBV5-4; d_gene: TRBD1; abundance: NA; j_gene: TRBJ1-1
CDR3nt: TGTGCCAGCAGGACGGGAGGATACAATGAGCAGTTCTTC; CDR3aa: CASRTGGYNEQFF; v_gene: TRBV27; d_gene: TRBD2; abundance: NA; j_gene: TRBJ2-1
CDR3nt: TGTGCCAGCAGCTTAATGGGGCACGAGCAGTACTTC; CDR3aa: CASSLMGHEQYF; v_gene: TRBV13; d_gene: NA; abundance: NA; j_gene: TRBJ2-7
CDR3nt: TGTGCCAGCAGCCAATCTTATGATGGTAGCGGGACCCGCAATGAGCAGTTCTTC; CDR3aa: CASSQSYDGSGTRNEQFF; v_gene: TRBV16; d_gene: TRBD2; abundance: NA; j_gene: TRBJ2-1
CDR3nt: TGCGCCAGCAGCCCGGGGTCGAGCTACGAGCAGTACTTC; CDR3aa: CASSPGSSYEQYF; v_gene: TRBV4-1; d_gene: NA; abundance: NA; j_gene: TRBJ2-7
CDR3nt: TGTGCCAGCAGTTACTCGGGACTAGCGGGAGAGACCCAGTACTTC; CDR3aa: CASSYSGLAGETQYF; v_gene: TRBV6-5; d_gene: TRBD2; abundance: NA; j_gene: TRBJ2-5
CDR3nt: TGTGCCAGCAGCTCCGGACAGGGGGATTATGGCTACACCTTC; CDR3aa: CASSSGQGDYGYTF; v_gene: TRBV7-9; d_gene: TRBD1; abundance: NA; j_gene: TRBJ1-2
CDR3nt: TGTGCCAGCAGCGACCCAGCTAGCGGGAGTGTATCAGATACGCAGTATTTT; CDR3aa: CASSDPASGSVSDTQYF; v_gene: TRBV9; d_gene: TRBD2; abundance: NA; j_gene: TRBJ2-3
CDR3nt: TGTGCCAGCAGTTTATGGGGCGGGAAAGAGACCCAGTACTTC; CDR3aa: CASSLWGGKETQYF; v_gene: TRBV27; d_gene: NA; abundance: NA; j_gene: TRBJ2-5
CDR3nt: TGTGCCAGCAGCCTCAGCAATGAGCAGTTCTTC; CDR3aa: CASSLSNEQFF; v_gene: TRBV27; d_gene: NA; abundance: NA; j_gene: TRBJ2-1
CDR3nt: TGTGCCAGCAGCTTATCGGGGGGGATGATTTTGAGCTCCTACGAGCAGTACTTC; CDR3aa: CASSLSGGMILSSYEQYF; v_gene: TRBV11-2; d_gene: TRBD2; abundance: NA; j_gene: TRBJ2-7
CDR3nt: TGTGCCAGCAGCCTCATTTCCGGGGGCGGGGGAGAGACCCAGTACTTC; CDR3aa: CASSLISGGGGETQYF; v_gene: TRBV7-9; d_gene: NA; abundance: NA; j_gene: TRBJ2-5
CDR3nt: TGTGCCAGCAAACGGGACAGGTTATACAATGAGCAGTTCTTC; CDR3aa: CASKRDRLYNEQFF; v_gene: TRBV27; d_gene: TRBD1; abundance: NA; j_gene: TRBJ2-1
CDR3nt: TGTGCCAGCAGCCTTAGCGGGAGGGCCCTTGGCGAGCAGTACTTC; CDR3aa: CASSLSGRALGEQYF; v_gene: TRBV13; d_gene: TRBD2; abundance: NA; j_gene: TRBJ2-7
CDR3nt: TGTGCCAGCAGTCCCTCGACAGGGGAAAAGACCCAGTACTTC; CDR3aa: CASSPSTGEKTQYF; v_gene: TRBV27; d_gene: TRBD1; abundance: NA; j_gene: TRBJ2-5
CDR3nt: TGCGCCAGCAGCCAAGGACAGGGCTCCTACGAGCAGTACTTC; CDR3aa: CASSQGQGSYEQYF; v_gene: TRBV4-3; d_gene: TRBD1; abundance: once; j_gene: TRBJ2-7
CDR3nt: TGTGCCAGCAGTCCAATCCGGACAGGGGGATTGTTAGCTTTCTTT; CDR3aa: CASSPIRTGGLLAFF; v_gene: TRBV27; d_gene: TRBD1; abundance: NA; j_gene: TRBJ1-1
CDR3nt: TGTGCCAGCAGTTACCTTAAGGGAGAAGAGACCCAGTACTTC; CDR3aa: CASSYLKGEETQYF; v_gene: TRBV6-5; d_gene: NA; abundance: NA; j_gene: TRBJ2-5